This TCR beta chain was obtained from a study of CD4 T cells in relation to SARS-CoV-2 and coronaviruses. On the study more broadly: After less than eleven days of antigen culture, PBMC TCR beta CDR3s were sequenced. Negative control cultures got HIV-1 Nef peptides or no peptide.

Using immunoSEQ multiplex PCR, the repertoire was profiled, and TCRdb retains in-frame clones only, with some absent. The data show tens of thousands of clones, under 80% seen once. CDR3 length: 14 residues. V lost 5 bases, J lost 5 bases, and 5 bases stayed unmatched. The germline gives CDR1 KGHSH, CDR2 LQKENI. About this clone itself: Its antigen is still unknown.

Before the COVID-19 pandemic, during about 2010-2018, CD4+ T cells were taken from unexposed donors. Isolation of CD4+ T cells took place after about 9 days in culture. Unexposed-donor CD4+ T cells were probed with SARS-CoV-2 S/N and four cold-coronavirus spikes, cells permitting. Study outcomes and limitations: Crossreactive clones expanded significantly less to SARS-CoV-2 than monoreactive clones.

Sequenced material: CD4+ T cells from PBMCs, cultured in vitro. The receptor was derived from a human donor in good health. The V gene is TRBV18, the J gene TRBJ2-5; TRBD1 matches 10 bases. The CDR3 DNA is TGTGCCAGCTCATCGCGGACAGGGGGTGAGACCCAGTACTTC. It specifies CASSSRTGGETQYF.